This TCR beta chain was sequenced in a study of beta chain features in type 1 diabetes. Study in general: Examination covered around 110 million sorted cells spanning all samples.

This clone was detected only a few times. The antigen remains unidentified. Sorted populations were all over 98% pure. Points from the study as a whole: Using cDNA template may skew counts toward highly expressing activated cells. Across all four CD4+ subsets, people with type 1 diabetes showed modestly shorter TCRB CDR3s. Fewer junction insertions and more nucleotide deletions appeared in type 1 diabetes patients.

Germline loops: CDR1 LNHNV, CDR2 YYDKDF (reference sequence). Trimming at V came to 3 bases and at J to 2 bases, leaving 10 bases not matched to a gene. The CDR3 spans 17 residues. Reverse transcribing all isolated RNA meant expressed TCRB transcripts were sequenced. Produced via immunoSEQ multiplex PCR; TCRdb's table is partial and in-frame only. The sample includes 550,000 to 850,000 clones, roughly 12% of them seen just once. The sequenced sample was naive CD4+ T cells from blood. The receptor comes from a man aged 18 to 29 with type 1 diabetes. The chain is built from TRBV15 and TRBJ1-5, with 7 nucleotides matching TRBD1. For the CDR3, the DNA is TGTGCCACCAGCAGGAATCCGACAGGGTCGGGCAATCAGCCCCAGCATTTT. Translating it yields CATSRNPTGSGNQPQHF.